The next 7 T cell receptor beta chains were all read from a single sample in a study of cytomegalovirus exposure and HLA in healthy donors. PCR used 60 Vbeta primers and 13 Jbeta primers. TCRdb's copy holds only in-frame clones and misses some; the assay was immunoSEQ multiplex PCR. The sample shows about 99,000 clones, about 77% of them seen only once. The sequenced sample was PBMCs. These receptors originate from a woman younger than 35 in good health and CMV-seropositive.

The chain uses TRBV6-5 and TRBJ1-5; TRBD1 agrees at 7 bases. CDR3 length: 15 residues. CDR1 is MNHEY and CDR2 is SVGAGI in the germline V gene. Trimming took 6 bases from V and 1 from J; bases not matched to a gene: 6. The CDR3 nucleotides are TGTGCCAGCAGACCCGGGACAGAAAGCAATCAGCCCCAGCATTTT. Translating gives CASRPGTESNQPQHF.

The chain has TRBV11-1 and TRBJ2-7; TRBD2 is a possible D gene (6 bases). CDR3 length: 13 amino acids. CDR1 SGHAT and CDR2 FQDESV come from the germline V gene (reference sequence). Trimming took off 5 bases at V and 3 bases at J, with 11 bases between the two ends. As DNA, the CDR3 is TGTGCCAGCAGCCCCGGGACTGTCTACGAGCAGTACTTC. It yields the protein CASSPGTVYEQYF.

This CDR3 reads CASSPSMREGKKSYNEQFF. CDR3 coding DNA: TGCGCCAGCAGCCCGTCTATGCGGGAGGGAAAGAAATCCTACAATGAGCAGTTCTTC. The rearrangement uses TRBV4-1 and TRBJ2-1, with 9 bases lining up with TRBD2. This CDR3 has 19 residues. With V trimmed by 4 bases and J by 1 base, 14 bases remained unmatched. The germline gives CDR1 MGHRA, CDR2 YSYEKL.

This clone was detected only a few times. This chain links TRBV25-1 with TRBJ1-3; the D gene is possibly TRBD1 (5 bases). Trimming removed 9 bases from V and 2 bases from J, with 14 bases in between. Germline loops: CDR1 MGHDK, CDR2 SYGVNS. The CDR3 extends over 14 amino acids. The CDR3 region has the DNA TGTGCCAGTCACTCACAAGGGGCTGGAAACACCATATATTTT. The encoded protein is CASHSQGAGNTIYF.

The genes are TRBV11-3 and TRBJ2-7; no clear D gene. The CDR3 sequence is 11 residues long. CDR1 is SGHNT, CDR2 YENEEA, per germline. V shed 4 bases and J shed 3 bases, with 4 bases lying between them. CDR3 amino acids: CASSYLYEQYF. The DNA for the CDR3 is TGTGCCAGCAGCTATCTCTACGAGCAGTACTTC.

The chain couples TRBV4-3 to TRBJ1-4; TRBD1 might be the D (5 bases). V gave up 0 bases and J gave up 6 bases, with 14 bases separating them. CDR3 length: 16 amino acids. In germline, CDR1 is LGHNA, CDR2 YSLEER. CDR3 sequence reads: CASSQERVRGDEKLFF. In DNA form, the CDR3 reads TGCGCCAGCAGCCAAGAGAGGGTACGGGGGGATGAAAAACTGTTTTTT.

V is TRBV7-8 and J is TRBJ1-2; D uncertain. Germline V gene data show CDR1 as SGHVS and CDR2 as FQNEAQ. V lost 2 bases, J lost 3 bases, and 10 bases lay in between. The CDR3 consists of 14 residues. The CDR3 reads CASSLLVFDYGYTF. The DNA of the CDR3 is TGTGCCAGCAGCTTACTTGTTTTCGACTATGGCTACACCTTC.